What follows are 6 T cell receptor beta chains derived from one specimen sequenced in a study of somatic mutations in cytotoxic T cells in rheumatoid arthritis (dated by TCRdb to 2016 to 2017). The library was generated by the immunoSEQ multiplex PCR assay. What TCRdb holds here is the immuneACCESS table cut down to in-frame rearrangements. Part of the clones is not present; checked against another copy, under half of the missing clones reflect an unresolved V gene, and the others are unexplained. The sample table holds roughly 30,000 clones, of which more than 75% were seen once. 6.5% to 9% of the sample is held by the ten biggest clonotypes. Sequencing input: CD8+ T cells sorted from blood. The receptor source for this set is an adult with rheumatoid arthritis.

This clone occurred a few times. The chain links TRBV7-3 to TRBJ1-1; 8 bases fit TRBD1. Germline CDR1 is SGHTA and CDR2 is FQGTGA. The V and J ends lost 6 bases and 1 base, in that order; junction bases with no gene match: 4. The CDR3 consists of 14 residues. In DNA, the CDR3 is TGTGCCAGCAGTTCCGGGACAGGGAACACTGAAGCTTTCTTT. It is translated as CASSSGTGNTEAFF.

The genes are TRBV5-1 and TRBJ1-2, with D perhaps matching TRBD1 (5 bases). Germline V gives CDR1 SGHRS, CDR2 YFSETQ. CDR3 size: 16 residues. Trimming cost V 4 bases and J 8 bases, with 24 bases left between them. The CDR3 DNA reads TGCGCCAGCAGCGACATCCATGACAGCGGGGAATGGGGCTACACCTTC. It yields the protein CASSDIHDSGEWGYTF. The entire variable domain, with the rest obtained from reference TRBV5-1 and TRBJ1-2, is as follows: KAGVTQTPRYLIKTRGQQVTLSCSPISGHRSVSWYQQTPGQGLQFLFEYFSETQRNKGNFPGRFSGRQFSNSRSEMNVSTLELGDSALYLCASSDIHDSGEWGYTFGSGTRLTVV.

The chain couples TRBV9 to TRBJ1-6; D possibly corresponds to TRBD1 (6 bases). CDR1 is SGDLS, CDR2 YYNGEE, per germline. Trimming left V 3 bases short and J 6 bases short, with 10 bases between. There are 14 residues in the CDR3. The CDR3 is CASSATGLNSPLHF. CDR3 coding DNA: TGTGCCAGCAGCGCGACAGGTCTTAATTCACCCCTCCACTTT.

This chain joins TRBV6-5 and TRBJ1-2; D ambiguous. Germline lookup yields CDR1 MNHEY and CDR2 SVGAGI. The germline V and J ends were trimmed by 7 bases and 3 bases, with 15 bases remaining between them. The CDR3 consists of 14 residues. The CDR3 DNA reads as TGTGCCAGCACCCAAGGCGGGAATTACTATGGCTACACCTTC. It yields the protein CASTQGGNYYGYTF.

J is TRBJ2-7 and V is TRBV2, with 7 bases that match TRBD1. This CDR3 contains 13 residues. J gave up 0 bases and V 11 bases, and 7 bases lay outside the gene matches. Germline loops: CDR1 SNHLY, CDR2 FYNNEI. CDR3 amino acids: CAVTGTDSYEQYF. The CDR3 DNA sequence: TGTGCCGTCACCGGGACAGACTCCTACGAGCAGTACTTC. Drawing the rest from reference TRBV2 and TRBJ2-7, the complete variable domain is EPEVTQTPSHQVTQMGQEVILRCVPISNHLYFYWYRQILGQKVEFLVSFYNNEISEKSEIFDDQFSVERPDGSNFTLKIRSTKLEDSAMYFCAVTGTDSYEQYFGPGTRLTVT.

A few counts support this clone. The chain has TRBV19 and TRBJ1-2; D is uncertain. This CDR3 is 11 amino acids long. Germline V gene lookup returns CDR1 LNHDA and CDR2 SQIVND (reference sequence). V was cut by 6 bases and J by 2 bases, with 4 bases left in between. The CDR3 bases are TGTGCCAGTAGCGTCAACTATGGCTACACCTTC. Protein sequence: CASSVNYGYTF.